This record concerns one T cell receptor (beta chain) sequence. Its specificity is unknown. Profiling relied on immunoSEQ multiplex PCR, and the TCRdb table lists in-frame clones only, not all of them. The sample includes 90,000 to 110,000 clones, around 87% of them seen just once. J gave up 4 bases and V 8 bases, and 8 bases lay outside the gene matches. The CDR3 runs to 14 residues. CDR1 and CDR2 (germline): MNHNY, SVGAGI (reference sequence). The source of the sample is a study of T cell responses to AZD1222 COVID-19 vaccine. Whole-study results and caveats: Unmutated variant regions reportedly attract nearly half of all spike-specific TCRs. There were mostly white British donors and more females than males, and clonal diversity was possibly underestimated. It was only a handful of AZD1222 recipients who were seropositive at baseline.

J is TRBJ2-1 and V is TRBV6-6, with 7 bases lining up with TRBD1. Material: peripheral blood, obtained 28 days after the second AZD1222 dose. This clonotype was obtained from an adult who received the AZD1222 COVID-19 vaccine. DNA for the CDR3: TGTGCCAGCGTCGGGGACAGTTCTTACAATGAGCAGTTCTTC. Its protein product is CASVGDSSYNEQFF.